This record looks at one T cell receptor (beta chain) sequence and its context. Its antigen is unidentified. The entry originates in a study of beta chain features in type 1 diabetes. Study-level background: Patients shared similar age, gender and cell yields with healthy donors. Regarding the study as a whole: Type 1 diabetes patients had TCRB CDR3s that were shorter (moderately but significantly so) in all four CD4+ subsets. Insertions at VDJ junctions were less frequent in type 1 diabetes patients. These patients also deleted more nucleotides at the same junctions.

The CDR3 is 15 residues long. Trimming stripped 4 bases from V and 3 bases from J, with 13 bases between. Germline V lookup: CDR1 MDHEN, CDR2 SYDVKM. Every bit of the isolated RNA underwent reverse transcription, so sequencing read expressed TCRB transcripts. Produced via immunoSEQ multiplex PCR; TCRdb's table is partial and in-frame only. This sample has over 300,000 clones, with approximately 9.9% found just once. The chain uses TRBV28 and TRBJ2-1, with D perhaps matching TRBD2 (6 bases). What was sequenced was central memory CD4+ T cells from blood. This TCR was recovered from a man younger than 40 with type 1 diabetes. The CDR3 sequence is CASSSGGGDYNEQFF. CDR3 coding DNA: TGTGCCAGCAGTTCTGGCGGAGGGGACTACAATGAGCAGTTCTTC.